This T cell receptor beta chain was retrieved from a study of shared clonotypes between healthy human individuals. The CDR3 length is 12 residues. Germline V gene sequence: CDR1 SGHRS, CDR2 YFSETQ. With regard to this clone: The junction differs from germline at one of its ends, possibly a read error.

The method was immunoSEQ multiplex PCR; TCRdb's version includes in-frame clones alone and lacks a portion of them. The sample holds approximately 1,000,000 clones, approximately 80% seen once. This TCR was sampled from a man aged 18 to 35 in good health. Some clones in this sample may be carry-over from other donors' samples. This chain joins TRBV5-1 and TRBJ1-4; no definite D call. Source material: memory CD4+ T cells from PBMCs. Indicated subset: CD45RA-negative fraction. The CDR3 loop reads CASSLSDEKLFF. The CDR3, as DNA: TGTGCCAGCAGCTTGTCGGATGAAAAACTGTTTTTT.